A single sample gave rise to the 8 T cell receptor beta chains below, sequenced in a study of CD4 T cells in relation to SARS-CoV-2 and coronaviruses. Their specific antigens are unknown. Unexposed donor CD4+ T cells date from about 2010-2019, before the COVID-19 pandemic. After roughly 9 days of culture, CD4+ T cells were isolated. Generated by immunoSEQ multiplex PCR, the TCRdb table keeps only in-frame clones and is missing some. The table shows about 22,000 clones, with about 70% occurring only once. Material: CD4+ T cells from PBMCs, cultured in vitro. The source is a human donor in good health.

J is TRBJ1-4 and V is TRBV25-1; D call uncertain. The CDR3 loop spans 12 amino acids. The V gene's germline CDR1 is MGHDK and CDR2 SYGVNS. V was pared by 3 bases and J by 6 bases, with 5 bases between. CDR3 coding DNA: TGTGCCAGCAGTGAGAACTATGAAAAACTGTTTTTT. Encoded protein: CASSENYEKLFF.

J is TRBJ2-1 and V is TRBV7-9; TRBD2 matches at 8 bases. The junction had 6 bases not matched to a gene; V was cut back by 1 base and J by 10 bases. CDR1 is SEHNR and CDR2 is FQNEAQ in the germline V gene (reference sequence). CDR3 length: 14 amino acids. The CDR3 reads CASSLDGGAWEQFF. The DNA of the CDR3 is TGTGCCAGCAGCTTAGACGGGGGGGCCTGGGAGCAGTTCTTC.

J is TRBJ2-1 and V is TRBV19; 8 positions agree with TRBD2. The germline V gene has CDR1 LNHDA and CDR2 SQIVND (reference sequence). The CDR3 is 13 amino acids. Trimming cost V 9 bases and J 3 bases; bases outside gene matches: 4. The CDR3 loop reads CASKRELYNEQFF. The CDR3 coding sequence is TGTGCCAGCAAGCGGGAGCTCTACAATGAGCAGTTCTTC.

This chain connects TRBV7-9 to TRBJ2-5, with unresolved D. V lost 3 bases, J lost 2 bases, and 13 bases lay in between. The V gene's germline CDR1 is SEHNR and CDR2 FQNEAQ (reference sequence). The CDR3 has 15 amino acids. CDR3 amino acids: CASSFPVAEQETQYF. CDR3 bases: TGTGCCAGCAGCTTCCCGGTAGCCGAGCAAGAGACCCAGTACTTC.

V gene TRBV6-2 or TRBV6-3 combines with J gene TRBJ2-7, with D maybe TRBD1 (6 bases). There are 15 residues in the CDR3. The V gene lost 4 bases and the J gene lost 7 bases, with 20 bases spanning the gap. Germline V CDR1 and CDR2: MNHEY, SVGEGT. The CDR3 nucleotides are TGTGCCAGCAGTTCGCTACCCCGGACAGTCGGGGAGCAGTACTTC. Translation: CASSSLPRTVGEQYF.

The CDR3 bases are TGTGCCAGCAGCGAGACCCCCGCAACTAATGAAAAACTGTTTTTT. Translated: CASSETPATNEKLFF. This chain links TRBV5-5 with TRBJ1-4; D is unresolved. The CDR3 sequence is 15 residues long. The V and J ends lost 4 bases and 0 bases respectively, with 10 bases between them. Germline CDR1 SGHKS, CDR2 YYEKEE (reference sequence). The whole variable domain, filled in from reference TRBV5-5 and TRBJ1-4, reads DAGVTQSPTHLIKTRGQQVTLRCSPISGHKSVSWYQQVLGQGPQFIFQYYEKEERGRGNFPDRFSARQFPNYSSELNVNALLLGDSALYLCASSETPATNEKLFFGSGTQLSVL.

CDR3 amino acids: CASSPRGQVNSPLHF. The CDR3 coding sequence is TGTGCCAGCAGCCCCAGGGGGCAGGTTAATTCACCCCTCCACTTT. The rearrangement uses TRBV5-5 and TRBJ1-6, with 8 nucleotides matching TRBD1. The CDR3 loop spans 15 amino acids. Trimming cost V 4 bases and J 6 bases; bases outside gene matches: 6. Germline CDR1 reads SGHKS; CDR2 reads YYEKEE (reference sequence).

The chain is built from TRBV7-2 and TRBJ1-6; D gene uncertain. Trimming removed 3 bases at V and 6 bases at J, with 0 bases between. Per the germline V gene, CDR1 is SGHTA and CDR2 is FQGNSA. The CDR3 contains 11 residues. The CDR3 loop is CASSFNSPLHF. The CDR3, as DNA: TGTGCCAGCAGCTTTAATTCACCCCTCCACTTT.